These T cell receptor beta chains were read from a single sample in a study of human T cells and chemical hapten exposure. One entry per CDR3 protein results from TCRdb running MiXCR on the RACE reads. The table includes roughly 200,000 distinct CDR3 sequences, 20% to 25% detected once. The material was whole blood, obtained in connection with sensitization to the hapten diphenylcyclopropenone (DPC). Every receptor here comes from a woman in her fifties or sixties with alopecia areata. Some clones in this sample may be carry-over from other donors' samples. The CDR3 runs from the conserved cysteine through the conserved F or W. Each record gives: J gene, D gene, clone size, V gene, CDR3 protein, CDR3 DNA. The D gene is left open where the match is weak. Part of the rows lack a size; the others show once, few, many or a class for expanded clones.

J: TRBJ2-1
D: -
size: few
V: TRBV7-9
CDR3: CASSQNEQFF
DNA: TGTGCCAGCAGCCAGAATGAGCAGTTCTTC

J: TRBJ2-1
D: TRBD2
size: few
V: TRBV9
CDR3: CASSLKLAETSYVF
DNA: TGTGCCAGCAGTCTTAAACTAGCGGAAACCTCATACGTCTTC

J: TRBJ2-2
D: TRBD2
size: few
V: TRBV27
CDR3: CASSPLADSGELFF
DNA: TGTGCCAGCAGTCCTCTAGCGGATTCCGGGGAGCTGTTTTTT

J: TRBJ2-1
D: TRBD2
size: -
V: TRBV7-2
CDR3: CASRFPSGSYEQFF
DNA: TGTGCCAGCAGATTTCCTAGCGGGAGTTATGAGCAGTTCTTC

J: TRBJ1-3
D: -
size: few
V: TRBV28
CDR3: CASSPPTGNTIYF
DNA: TGTGCCAGCAGTCCTCCCACTGGAAACACCATATATTTT

J: TRBJ1-5
D: TRBD1
size: -
V: TRBV7-8
CDR3: CASSPHGRGGGNQPQHF
DNA: TGTGCCAGCAGCCCCCATGGCAGGGGGGGGGGCAATCAGCCCCAGCATTTT

J: TRBJ2-2
D: TRBD2
size: few
V: TRBV4-1
CDR3: CASSQGVTSGTGELFF
DNA: TGCGCCAGCAGCCAAGGGGTGACTAGCGGGACCGGGGAGCTGTTTTTT

J: TRBJ2-5
D: TRBD2
size: many
V: TRBV10-3
CDR3: CAIASGPQETQYF
DNA: TGTGCCATCGCTAGCGGGCCCCAAGAGACCCAGTACTTC

J: TRBJ1-5
D: -
size: -
V: TRBV18
CDR3: CASSTDLQQPQHF
DNA: TGTGCCAGCTCGACAGATCTTCAACAGCCCCAGCATTTT

J: TRBJ2-1
D: -
size: -
V: TRBV29-1
CDR3: CSVGRAMKNNEQFF
DNA: TGCAGCGTTGGGAGGGCCATGAAAAACAATGAGCAGTTCTTC

J: TRBJ2-5
D: -
size: -
V: TRBV20-1
CDR3: CSARAGNQETQYF
DNA: TGCAGTGCTAGGGCTGGGAACCAAGAGACCCAGTACTTC

J: TRBJ2-1
D: -
size: -
V: TRBV20-1
CDR3: CSARIRGPLYNEQFF
DNA: TGCAGTGCTAGAATCCGGGGGCCCCTCTACAATGAGCAGTTCTTC

J: TRBJ2-7
D: -
size: -
V: TRBV7-9
CDR3: CASSRRLSYEQYF
DNA: TGTGCCAGCAGCCGCAGGCTCTCCTACGAGCAGTACTTC

J: TRBJ2-3
D: TRBD2
size: many
V: TRBV5-1
CDR3: CASSSSLAGDTQYF
DNA: TGCGCCAGCAGCTCCTCCCTAGCGGGAGATACGCAGTATTTT

J: TRBJ2-1
D: TRBD2
size: -
V: TRBV2
CDR3: CASSTHLAGPYNEQFF
DNA: TGTGCCAGCAGTACCCACCTAGCGGGACCCTACAATGAGCAGTTCTTC

J: TRBJ1-2
D: TRBD1
size: -
V: TRBV7-9
CDR3: CASSGTAYGYTF
DNA: TGTGCCAGTTCCGGGACAGCATATGGCTACACCTTC

J: TRBJ2-6
D: -
size: -
V: TRBV7-9
CDR3: CASSLPRASSGANVLTF
DNA: TGTGCCAGCAGCTTACCCAGGGCTAGTTCTGGGGCCAACGTCCTGACTTTC

J: TRBJ2-2
D: TRBD1
size: few
V: TRBV2
CDR3: CASSPIRGTGELFF
DNA: TGTGCCAGCAGTCCAATCAGGGGGACCGGGGAGCTGTTTTTT

J: TRBJ1-2
D: -
size: -
V: TRBV7-2
CDR3: CASSFTPAHARNYGYTF
DNA: TGTGCCAGCAGCTTTACCCCAGCGCACGCTAGGAACTATGGCTACACCTTC

J: TRBJ2-3
D: TRBD2
size: -
V: TRBV20-1
CDR3: CSARVLAGGLGDTQYF
DNA: TGCAGTGCTAGAGTTCTGGCGGGAGGGCTTGGAGATACGCAGTATTTT

J: TRBJ1-4
D: -
size: -
V: TRBV6-5
CDR3: CASSSLQGLGEKLFF
DNA: TGTGCCAGCAGTTCCCTACAGGGTTTAGGAGAAAAACTGTTTTTT

J: TRBJ2-5
D: TRBD2
size: -
V: TRBV29-1
CDR3: CSAGPLAWQETQYF
DNA: TGCAGCGCCGGACCACTAGCGTGGCAAGAGACCCAGTACTTC

J: TRBJ2-2
D: TRBD1
size: -
V: TRBV7-9
CDR3: CASSRNQGAKIGELFF
DNA: TGTGCCAGCAGCCGGAACCAGGGGGCGAAGATCGGGGAGCTGTTTTTT

J: TRBJ2-2
D: TRBD1
size: many
V: TRBV2
CDR3: CASSRDRANTGELFF
DNA: TGTGCCAGCAGCCGGGACAGGGCGAACACCGGGGAGCTGTTTTTT

J: TRBJ1-5
D: -
size: -
V: TRBV19
CDR3: CASSIEGGRWNQPQHF
DNA: TGTGCCAGTAGTATAGAGGGAGGAAGGTGGAATCAGCCCCAGCATTTT

J: TRBJ2-1
D: -
size: -
V: TRBV12-3/TRBV12-4
CDR3: CASSLAGASEQFF
DNA: TGTGCCAGCAGTTTGGCGGGGGCAAGTGAGCAGTTCTTC

J: TRBJ1-5
D: -
size: -
V: TRBV29-1
CDR3: CSVQTGIQPQHF
DNA: TGCAGCGTTCAAACAGGGATCCAGCCCCAGCATTTT

J: TRBJ2-3
D: -
size: few
V: TRBV20-1
CDR3: CSARNTDTQYF
DNA: TGCAGTGCTCGTAACACAGATACGCAGTATTTT

J: TRBJ2-2
D: TRBD2
size: -
V: TRBV10-3
CDR3: CATSPGTSGRAGTGELFF
DNA: TGTGCCACCTCGCCCGGGACTAGCGGGAGGGCGGGGACCGGGGAGCTGTTTTTT

J: TRBJ1-4
D: -
size: many
V: TRBV20-1
CDR3: CSARDPWGANEKLFF
DNA: TGCAGTGCTAGAGATCCCTGGGGGGCTAATGAAAAACTGTTTTTT

J: TRBJ1-5
D: -
size: few
V: TRBV5-1
CDR3: CASSLVPYSPQHF
DNA: TGCGCCAGCAGCTTGGTTCCGTATTCACCCCAGCATTTT